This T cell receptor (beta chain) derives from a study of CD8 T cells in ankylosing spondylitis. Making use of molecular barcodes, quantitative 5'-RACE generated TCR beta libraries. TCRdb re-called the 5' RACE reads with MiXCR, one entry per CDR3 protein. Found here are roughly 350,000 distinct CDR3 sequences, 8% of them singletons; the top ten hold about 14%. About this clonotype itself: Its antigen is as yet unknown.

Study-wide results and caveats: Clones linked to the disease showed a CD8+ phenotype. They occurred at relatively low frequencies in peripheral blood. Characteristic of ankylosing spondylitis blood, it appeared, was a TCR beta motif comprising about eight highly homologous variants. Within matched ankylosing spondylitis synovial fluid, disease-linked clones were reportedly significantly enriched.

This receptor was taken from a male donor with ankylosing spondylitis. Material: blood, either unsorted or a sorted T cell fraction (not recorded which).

The CDR3, as DNA: TGTGCCACCAGCAGAGGACTAGCGGACCTCTACGAGCAGTACTTC. This sequence encodes CATSRGLADLYEQYF. The chain combines TRBV15 with TRBJ2-7; 9 nucleotides line up with TRBD2. V dropped 1 base and J dropped 3; count of bases not matched to a gene: 4. This CDR3 region has 15 residues. Germline V gene lookup returns CDR1 LNHNV and CDR2 YYDKDF (reference sequence).